This T cell receptor (beta chain) originates from a study of blood T cell repertoires in COVID-19. Overall study: Samples representing acute and convalescent COVID-19 were sourced from the United States, Italy and Spain. T cells, B-cell-depleted T cells, or PBMCs provided the cDNA or gDNA that served as material.

This CDR3 region has 14 residues. Germline assignment: CDR1 SGHVS and CDR2 FNYEAQ. The J segment lost 4 bases and the V segment lost 1 base, leaving 3 bases of the junction unmatched. Original methodology: Amplification of reference gene primers provided the estimated nucleated cell counts. TCRdb keeps only in-frame clones here, not all; method: immunoSEQ multiplex PCR. Clonal size and the V and J genes are those of that table, whereas D and trimming came from the DNA. The table includes about 220,000 clones, approximately 82% detected once. This sequence originates from a woman over 75 with acute or convalescent COVID-19. V usage is TRBV7-6 and J usage is TRBJ1-1; 7 bases are a match to TRBD1. The specimen sequenced was peripheral blood. The CDR3 nucleotides are TGTGCCAGCAGCTTAGGAGCAGGGGGCACTGAAGCTTTCTTT. Its protein is CASSLGAGGTEAFF.